A single sample is the source of the 6 T cell receptor beta chains below, sequenced in a study of neurological immune-mediated disorders. Time point defined: longitudinal time-point 2. One entry per CDR3 protein results from TCRdb running MiXCR on the 5' RACE reads. Of some 87,000 distinct CDR3 sequences in the sample, around 6% are singletons; the top ten hold 7.9%. The specimen was PBMCs. These receptors all come from an older woman with multiple sclerosis.

This clonotype appeared many times. The chain is built from TRBV6-1 and TRBJ1-6; D uncertain. Trimming took 0 bases from V and 11 from J, leaving 2 bases between them. This CDR3 comprises 11 residues. Germline V gene sequence: CDR1 MNHNS, CDR2 SASEGT. The CDR3 loop is CASSEAPPLHF. The CDR3 DNA reads TGTGCCAGCAGTGAAGCGCCACCCCTCCACTTT.

This clonotype was seen ten or more times. This rearrangement joins TRBV10-3 to TRBJ1-6; 10 bases are shared with TRBD1. This CDR3 has 15 amino acids. After removal of 6 bases from V and 7 bases from J, the junction contained 6 bases not matched to a gene. CDR1 ENHRY and CDR2 SYGVKD come from the germline V gene. CDR3 DNA: TGTGCCATCAGGGCAGGGGGACAGGGGAATTCACCCCTCCACTTT. It translates to CAIRAGGQGNSPLHF.

This clonotype was counted ten times or more. This sequence joins TRBV12-3 or TRBV12-4 and TRBJ2-7; D remains ambiguous. V was cut by 4 bases and J by 2 bases, with 6 bases left in between. The CDR3 is 12 amino acids. CDR3: CASSSDTYEQYF. As DNA, the CDR3 is TGTGCCAGCAGTTCTGACACCTACGAGCAGTACTTC.

Worth noting for this clonotype: A much larger clonotype is one base distant, so this may be a read error. The V and J genes are TRBV27 and TRBJ1-3; the D gene is possibly TRBD1 (5 bases). The CDR3 totals 14 residues. Germline loops: CDR1 MNHEY, CDR2 SMNVEV (reference sequence). The CDR3 DNA reads TGTGCCAGCAGTCCGACAGAACCTGGAAACACCAAATATTTT. It codes for CASSPTEPGNTKYF.

This clonotype appeared many times. The V call is TRBV7-2, the J call TRBJ2-3; D not resolved. V was trimmed by 4 bases and J by 2 bases, leaving 1 base between them. Per germline, CDR1 SGHTA and CDR2 FQGNSA. CDR3 length: 11 residues. The CDR3 DNA is TGTGCCAGCAGCTCCACAGATACGCAGTATTTT. Encoded protein: CASSSTDTQYF.

Regarding this clonotype: It may be a read error: a sequence one base away is much more abundant. The V gene is TRBV20-1, the J gene TRBJ2-7; 7 bases line up with TRBD1. Germline lookup yields CDR1 DFQATT and CDR2 SNEGSKA (reference sequence). This CDR3 contains 13 residues. Germline trimming cut 4 bases from V and 4 bases from J; bases unmatched to any gene: 7. The CDR3 region has the DNA TGCAGTGCTATTCTGACAGGGCGTTACGAGCAGTACTTC. Translation gives CSAILTGRYEQYF.